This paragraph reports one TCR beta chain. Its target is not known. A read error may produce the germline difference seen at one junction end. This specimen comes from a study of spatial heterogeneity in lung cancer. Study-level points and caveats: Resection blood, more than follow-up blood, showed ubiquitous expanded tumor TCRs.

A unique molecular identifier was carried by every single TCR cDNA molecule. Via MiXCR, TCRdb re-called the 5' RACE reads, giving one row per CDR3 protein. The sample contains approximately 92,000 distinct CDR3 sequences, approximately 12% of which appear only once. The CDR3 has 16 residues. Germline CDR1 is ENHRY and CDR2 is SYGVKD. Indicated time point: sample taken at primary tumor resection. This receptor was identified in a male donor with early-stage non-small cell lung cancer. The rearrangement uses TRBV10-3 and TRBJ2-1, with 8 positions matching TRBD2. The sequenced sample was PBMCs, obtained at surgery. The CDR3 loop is CVISESGLAGNNEQFF. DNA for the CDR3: TGTGTCATCAGTGAGAGTGGACTAGCTGGGAACAATGAGCAGTTCTTC.